This TCR beta chain is from a study of T cells after yellow fever vaccination. V trimming: 0 bases; J trimming: 5 bases; junction bases outside the gene matches: 7. Germline CDR1 reads LNHNV; CDR2 reads YYDKDF (reference sequence). The CDR3 loop spans 15 amino acids. Study results and caveats: After the booster, 96% of CD4 and approximately 87% of CD8 primary-response clones were re-detected. Highly abundant clonotypes carried over from the bulk population could end up in FACS-sorted repertoires as contaminants.

This clonotype was seen a handful of times. The antigen remains unidentified. Conversion of TCR transcripts into cDNA relied on 5'RACE template switching, which added a universal primer site and UMIs. TCRdb re-analysed the 5' RACE reads in MiXCR, keeping a single row per CDR3 protein. Here the sample spans a few hundred thousand distinct CDR3 sequences, about 7% being singletons. This sequence originates from a man aged 30 to 39 who received the YFV17D yellow fever vaccine. The V call is TRBV15, the J call TRBJ2-7; TRBD2 matches at 7 bases. The material was CD4+ T cells sorted from PBMCs, obtained on the day of the yellow fever booster vaccination. The CDR3 DNA reads as TGTGCCACCAGCAGAGATCGGGGAGGGATCCACGAGCAGTACTTC. It is translated as CATSRDRGGIHEQYF.